This entry describes one T cell receptor beta chain. As yet, its antigen is unknown. Primers: 60 Vbeta forward and 13 Jbeta reverse. Libraries were prepared by immunoSEQ multiplex PCR; TCRdb keeps only in-frame clonotypes and omits some of them. The sample yields roughly 200,000 clones, 77% seen once. The entry originates in a study of cytomegalovirus exposure and HLA in healthy donors. General study findings and limits: The authors listed 180 or so TCR beta chains as cytomegalovirus-associated.

The germline V gene has CDR1 SEHNR and CDR2 FQNEAQ (reference sequence). The CDR3 runs to 18 residues. Unmatched junction bases numbered 21, after V lost 10 bases and J lost 3 bases. The rearrangement joins TRBV7-9 to TRBJ2-5; 9 bases are shared with TRBD2. This clonotype originated in a woman aged 60-70 years in good health and CMV-seropositive. The material sequenced was PBMCs. CDR3 coding DNA: TGTGCCATCCCTCCGCCCGGGCTAGCGGGATCTTTTGAAGAGACCCAGTACTTC. This codes for CAIPPPGLAGSFEETQYF.